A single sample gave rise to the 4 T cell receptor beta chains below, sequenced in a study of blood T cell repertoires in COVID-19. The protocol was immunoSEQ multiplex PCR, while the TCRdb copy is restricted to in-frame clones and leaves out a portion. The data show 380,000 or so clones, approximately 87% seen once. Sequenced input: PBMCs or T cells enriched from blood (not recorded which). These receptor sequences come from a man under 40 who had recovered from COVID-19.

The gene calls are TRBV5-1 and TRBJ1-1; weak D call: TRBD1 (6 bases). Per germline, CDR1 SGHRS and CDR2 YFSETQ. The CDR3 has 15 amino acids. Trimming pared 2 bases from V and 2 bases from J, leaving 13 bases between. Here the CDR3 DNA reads TGCGCCAGCAGCTTTAATGGACAGCTTAACACTGAAGCTTTCTTT. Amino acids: CASSFNGQLNTEAFF.

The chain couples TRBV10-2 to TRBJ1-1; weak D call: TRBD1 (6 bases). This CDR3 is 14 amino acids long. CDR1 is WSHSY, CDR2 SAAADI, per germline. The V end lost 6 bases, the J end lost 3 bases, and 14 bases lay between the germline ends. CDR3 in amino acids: CASSPGAGHTEAFF. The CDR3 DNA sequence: TGCGCCAGCAGCCCAGGGGCTGGGCACACTGAAGCTTTCTTT.

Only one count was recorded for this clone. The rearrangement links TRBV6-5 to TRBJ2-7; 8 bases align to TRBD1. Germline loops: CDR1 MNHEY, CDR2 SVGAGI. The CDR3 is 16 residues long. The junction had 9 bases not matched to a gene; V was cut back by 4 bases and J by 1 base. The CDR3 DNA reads TGTGCCAGCAGTTCCTTCGGACAGGGAAGGTCCTACGAGCAGTACTTC. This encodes CASSSFGQGRSYEQYF.

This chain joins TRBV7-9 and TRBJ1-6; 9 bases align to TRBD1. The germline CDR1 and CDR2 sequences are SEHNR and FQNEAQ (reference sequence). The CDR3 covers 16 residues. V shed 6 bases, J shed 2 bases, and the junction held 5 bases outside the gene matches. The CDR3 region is CASSLGQGPYNSPLHF. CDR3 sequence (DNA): TGTGCCAGCAGTCTAGGACAGGGGCCCTATAATTCACCCCTCCACTTT.